What follows are 31 T cell receptor beta chains derived from one specimen sequenced in a study of shared clonotypes between healthy human individuals. Naive CD8 cells were CD45RO-negative, positively selected for CCR7, excluding terminally differentiated effector memory CD45RA+ cells. Some clones are missing from TCRdb's copy, which holds only in-frame ones; the method was immunoSEQ multiplex PCR. The data show about 2 million clones, roughly 94% seen once. Sequencing was done on a sample of naive CD8+ T cells sorted from blood. The receptors come from a man between 18 and 29 years old in good health.

The chain carries TRBV28 and TRBJ1-1, with 8 bases aligning to TRBD1. Trimming removed 6 bases from V and 7 bases from J; junction bases left unmatched: 13. Germline CDR1 MDHEN, CDR2 SYDVKM. This CDR3 is 15 amino acids long. The CDR3 coding sequence is TGTGCCAGCAGCTACAGGGGGATTATGGGTGGTGAAGCTTTCTTT. Encoded protein: CASSYRGIMGGEAFF.

The rearrangement links TRBV6-1 to TRBJ2-5; D uncertain. Trimming took off 6 bases at V and 2 bases at J, with 7 bases between the two ends. The germline V gene encodes CDR1 MNHNS and CDR2 SASEGT. CDR3 length equals 12 residues. The CDR3 DNA reads as TGTGCCAGCAGGGAACAGCAAGAGACCCAGTACTTC. It translates to CASREQQETQYF.

The chain carries TRBV11-2 and TRBJ1-4, with D perhaps TRBD1 (6 bases). The germline CDR1 and CDR2 sequences are SGHAT and FQNNGV. The CDR3 has 16 amino acids. V was clipped by 6 bases and J by 7 bases, with 21 bases between them. In nucleotides, the CDR3 is TGTGCCAGCAGTTCCCGACAGGAATCGGTGGGTGAAAAACTGTTTTTT. Translating it yields CASSSRQESVGEKLFF.

This clone showed up just once. This chain joins TRBV27 and TRBJ2-5, with TRBD1 identical over 8 bases. Germline CDR1 is MNHEY and CDR2 is SMNVEV (reference sequence). The ends lost 5 bases at V and 5 bases at J; junction bases unmatched: 10. This CDR3 region has 15 residues. CDR3: CASSLGQGLGETQYF. As DNA, the CDR3 is TGTGCCAGCAGTCTTGGACAGGGACTGGGGGAGACCCAGTACTTC.

On this clone: Other DNA variants within this sample encode the same CDR3. The chain employs TRBV9 and TRBJ2-1; D not resolved. The germline V and J ends were trimmed by 10 bases and 5 bases, with 10 bases remaining between them. Germline V gene lookup returns CDR1 SGDLS and CDR2 YYNGEE. The CDR3 runs to 11 residues. In DNA form, the CDR3 reads TGTGCCTCTCGGGCGGACAATGAGCAGTTCTTC. It codes for CASRADNEQFF.

V and J are TRBV5-1 and TRBJ2-1; TRBD1 aligns across 7 bases. Per the germline V gene, CDR1 is SGHRS and CDR2 is YFSETQ. The CDR3 is made up of 14 amino acids. The V and J ends lost 1 base and 4 bases, in that order; junction bases with no gene match: 2. The CDR3 nucleotides are TGCGCCAGCAGCTTGACAGGGGAGTACAATGAGCAGTTCTTC. Translated, it gives CASSLTGEYNEQFF.

For the CDR3, the DNA is TGTGCCAGCAGTCCGAGTTGCACAGGGATATGCGGGGAGCTGTTTTTT. Amino acids: CASSPSCTGICGELFF. The genes are TRBV27 and TRBJ2-2, with D possibly being TRBD1 (6 bases). The CDR3 is made up of 16 amino acids. V dropped 5 bases and J dropped 7 bases, with 20 bases sitting between them. Germline values: CDR1 MNHEY, CDR2 SMNVEV (reference sequence).

The V and J genes are TRBV28 and TRBJ2-6, with D hard to call. Germline V CDR1 and CDR2: MDHEN, SYDVKM. The CDR3 is made up of 16 amino acids. V gave up 6 bases and J gave up 0 bases, with 12 bases separating them. The CDR3 region is CASSSTSLSGANVLTF. The CDR3 coding sequence is TGTGCCAGCAGCTCCACATCCCTCTCTGGGGCCAACGTCCTGACTTTC.

In the case of this clone: The same CDR3 is also encoded by other DNA sequences in this sample. The chain couples TRBV6-5 to TRBJ2-3; D is uncertain. The V gene lost 0 bases and the J gene lost 0 bases, with 7 bases spanning the gap. The CDR3 totals 15 residues. The germline V gene encodes CDR1 MNHEY and CDR2 SVGAGI. This chain's CDR3 is CASSYSGESTDTQYF. In DNA form, the CDR3 reads TGTGCCAGCAGTTACTCAGGAGAAAGCACAGATACGCAGTATTTT.

This rearrangement joins TRBV4-1 to TRBJ2-1; 15 nucleotides agree with TRBD2. Germline CDR1 and CDR2: MGHRA and YSYEKL. This CDR3 spans 17 amino acids. V gave up 3 bases and J gave up 9 bases; unmatched junction bases: 9. The CDR3 DNA reads as TGCGCCAGCAGCCAGTCCGGACTAGCGGGGGGGCTGAGTGAGCAGTTCTTC. Translation gives CASSQSGLAGGLSEQFF.

The chain uses TRBV6-4 and TRBJ2-1, with TRBD2 identical over 7 bases. Germline V gene data show CDR1 as MRHNA and CDR2 as SNTAGT. The CDR3 runs to 16 residues. After removal of 4 bases from V and 2 bases from J, the junction contained 8 bases not matched to a gene. CDR3 coding DNA: TGTGCCAGCAGTGCCACAGCGGGAACTACCTACAATGAGCAGTTCTTC. Protein sequence: CASSATAGTTYNEQFF.

The chain links TRBV9 to TRBJ1-3; TRBD1 agrees at 7 bases. Germline assignment: CDR1 SGDLS and CDR2 YYNGEE. There are 15 residues in the CDR3. V lost 4 bases, J lost 1 base, and 5 bases stayed unmatched. The CDR3 DNA reads as TGTGCCAGCAGCCCAGGACAGGCATCTGGAAACACCATATATTTT. This codes for CASSPGQASGNTIYF.

J is TRBJ1-5 and V is TRBV6-5; 8 positions agree with TRBD1. The V gene end was trimmed by 1 base and the J gene end by 4 bases; junction bases not matched to a gene: 3. Germline CDR1 is MNHEY and CDR2 is SVGAGI. The CDR3 has 15 residues. The CDR3, as DNA: TGTGCCAGCAGTTACTTGACAGGGGTGAATCAGCCCCAGCATTTT. Translating gives CASSYLTGVNQPQHF.

The genes are TRBV21-1 and TRBJ1-5; the table assigns TRBD1, which was not confirmed against the DNA. TRBV21-1 is designated a pseudogene. The CDR3 extends over 15 amino acids. This CDR3 reads CASSKERDRQGPQHF. The CDR3 nucleotides are TGTGCCAGCAGCAAAGAACGGGACAGGCAGGGGCCCCAGCATTTT.

The rearrangement links TRBV2 to TRBJ1-1, with unresolved D. Trimming removed 8 bases at V and 3 bases at J, with 25 bases between. The CDR3 contains 17 residues. Germline CDR1 SNHLY, CDR2 FYNNEI. The CDR3 loop is CASAPRSGSWLDTEAFF. CDR3 nucleotides: TGTGCCAGCGCCCCTCGGTCCGGCAGCTGGTTGGACACTGAAGCTTTCTTT.

The count of this clone is one. The chain combines TRBV4-3 with TRBJ2-2; 12 nucleotides line up with TRBD2. Germline V lookup: CDR1 LGHNA, CDR2 YSLEER. The V and J ends lost 0 bases and 6 bases, in that order; junction bases with no gene match: 11. This CDR3 comprises 19 residues. For the CDR3, the DNA is TGCGCCAGCAGCCAAGACGCCTTCCCGACTAGCGGGAGCTCCGGGGAGCTGTTTTTT. Translated: CASSQDAFPTSGSSGELFF.

The chain uses TRBV5-4 and TRBJ2-3; D remains unclear. V lost 5 bases and J 2 bases, leaving 12 bases between the germline ends. Germline CDR1 and CDR2: SGHNT and YYREEE (reference sequence). The CDR3 is 14 amino acids. The CDR3 loop is CASRPITDTDTQYF. CDR3 coding DNA: TGTGCCAGCAGACCCATCACGGACACAGATACGCAGTATTTT. The variable domain in full, completed from reference TRBV5-4 and TRBJ2-3, reads ETGVTQSPTHLIKTRGQQVTLRCSSQSGHNTVSWYQQALGQGPQFIFQYYREEENGRGNFPPRFSGLQFPNYSSELNVNALELDDSALYLCASRPITDTDTQYFGPGTRLTVL.

This chain connects TRBV7-9 to TRBJ1-4; weak D call: TRBD1 (5 bases). Germline CDR1 reads SEHNR; CDR2 reads FQNEAQ (reference sequence). CDR3 length: 14 residues. V was cut by 3 bases and J by 6 bases, with 11 bases left in between. This CDR3 reads CASSFGGGYEKLFF. The CDR3 DNA sequence: TGTGCCAGCAGCTTTGGCGGGGGGTATGAAAAACTGTTTTTT.

The chain recombines TRBV6-1 with TRBJ2-7; 7 bases are a match to TRBD2. After removal of 8 bases from V and 4 bases from J, the junction contained 14 bases not matched to a gene. The CDR3 has 15 residues. Germline values: CDR1 MNHNS, CDR2 SASEGT. For the CDR3, the DNA is TGTGCCAGCCCATCTGGGGAGGGAGTGTTTTACGAGCAGTACTTC. It yields the protein CASPSGEGVFYEQYF.

The V gene is TRBV7-9, the J gene TRBJ2-1; the D gene is possibly TRBD2 (5 bases). V lost 2 bases and J 8 bases, leaving 10 bases between the germline ends. Per germline, CDR1 SEHNR and CDR2 FQNEAQ (reference sequence). The CDR3 sequence is 13 residues long. CDR3 loop: CASSLLAVDEQFF. The CDR3 bases are TGTGCCAGCAGCTTACTAGCTGTCGATGAGCAGTTCTTC. The variable domain in full, completed from reference TRBV7-9 and TRBJ2-1, reads DTGVSQNPRHKITKRGQNVTFRCDPISEHNRLYWYRQTLGQGPEFLTYFQNEAQLEKSRLLSDRFSAERPKGSFSTLEIQRTEQGDSAMYLCASSLLAVDEQFFGPGTRLTVL.

The gene calls are TRBV28 and TRBJ1-5; 8 positions agree with TRBD1. Germline V gives CDR1 MDHEN, CDR2 SYDVKM. The CDR3 is 14 residues long. Trimming removed 3 bases from V and 8 bases from J; junction bases left unmatched: 6. CDR3 DNA sequence: TGTGCCAGCAGTTTTCAGGGGGCTACGGAGCCCCAGCATTTT. Its protein product is CASSFQGATEPQHF.

V and J are TRBV7-8 and TRBJ2-7, with 10 nucleotides matching TRBD1. The V segment lost 3 bases and the J segment 5 bases; nucleotides outside the gene matches: 7. The CDR3 length is 15 residues. Germline lookup yields CDR1 SGHVS and CDR2 FQNEAQ. The CDR3 is CASSFARDRGHEQYF. Here the CDR3 DNA reads TGTGCCAGCAGCTTCGCTCGGGACAGGGGCCACGAGCAGTACTTC.

The chain uses TRBV10-3 and TRBJ1-5; D gene unclear. Trimming left V 2 bases short and J 8 bases short, with 13 bases between. The CDR3 consists of 14 residues. CDR1 and CDR2 (germline): ENHRY, SYGVKD. The CDR3 sequence is CAISEVRGDEPQHF. The CDR3 nucleotides are TGTGCCATCAGTGAGGTTCGTGGAGATGAGCCCCAGCATTTT.

This clone was seen only once. This rearrangement joins TRBV2 to TRBJ1-6; TRBD1 aligns across 9 bases. CDR1 is SNHLY, CDR2 FYNNEI, per germline. This CDR3 has 16 residues. The V gene end was trimmed by 6 bases and the J gene end by 7 bases; junction bases not matched to a gene: 10. The DNA of the CDR3 is TGTGCCAGCAGATACACCGGGACAGGGCCAAATTCACCCCTCCACTTT. Translated: CASRYTGTGPNSPLHF.

CDR3 bases: TGTGCCAGCACCGTGGACAACTACGAGCAGTACTTC. It is translated as CASTVDNYEQYF. The V call is TRBV2, the J call TRBJ2-7; a weak D match, TRBD1 (5 bases). Trimming left V 7 bases short and J 3 bases short, with 10 bases between. Germline loops: CDR1 SNHLY, CDR2 FYNNEI. This CDR3 has 12 amino acids.

For the CDR3, the DNA is TGCGCCAGCAGGTGGGGTCCGGACGGGTCCTACGAGCAGTACTTC. It codes for CASRWGPDGSYEQYF. The chain carries TRBV5-1 and TRBJ2-7; D gene unclear. Germline V gene data show CDR1 as SGHRS and CDR2 as YFSETQ. The CDR3 spans 15 residues. Trimming removed 5 bases at V and 1 base at J, with 16 bases between.

A note on this clone: Other DNA sequences in this sample translate to the same CDR3. The chain has TRBV11-2 and TRBJ2-5; 14 bases are a match to TRBD2. In germline, CDR1 is SGHAT, CDR2 FQNNGV. V shed 4 bases and J 4 bases; nucleotides not matched to a gene: 2. This CDR3 has 15 residues. The CDR3 DNA is TGTGCCAGCAGCTCGACTAGCGGGGGGGCAGAGACCCAGTACTTC. Protein: CASSSTSGGAETQYF.

DNA of the CDR3: TGTGCCAGCAGCTTTGACCCACTAGCGGGGGAATATGGGGAGCTGTTTTTT. This encodes CASSFDPLAGEYGELFF. V and J are TRBV7-9 and TRBJ2-2, with 11 bases aligning to TRBD2. Germline CDR1 and CDR2: SEHNR and FQNEAQ (reference sequence). The CDR3 sequence is 17 residues long. V dropped 3 bases and J dropped 8; count of bases not matched to a gene: 11.

This chain links TRBV11-2 with TRBJ2-1; 9 bases align to TRBD1. This CDR3 contains 17 residues. CDR1 is SGHAT, CDR2 FQNNGV, per germline. V was pared by 3 bases and J by 3 bases, with 9 bases of the junction left unmatched. CDR3 coding DNA: TGTGCCAGCAGCTTCCCCGGGACAGGGATTCTCTACAATGAGCAGTTCTTC. Protein sequence: CASSFPGTGILYNEQFF.

V and J are TRBV4-3 and TRBJ2-1; TRBD1 aligns across 7 bases. This CDR3 contains 13 residues. CDR1 LGHNA and CDR2 YSLEER come from the germline V gene. The V and J ends lost 0 bases and 15 bases, in that order; junction bases with no gene match: 8. CDR3 protein: CASSQDRTGWPFF. The CDR3 nucleotides are TGCGCCAGCAGCCAAGACCGGACAGGATGGCCGTTCTTC.

The rearrangement links TRBV27 to TRBJ2-7; D gene unclear. Germline CDR1 is MNHEY and CDR2 is SMNVEV (reference sequence). The CDR3 has 14 residues. Trimming cost V 4 bases and J 2 bases, with 12 bases left between them. The CDR3 DNA reads TGTGCCAGCAGTTCACGGACCAACCCCTACGAGCAGTACTTC. It is translated as CASSSRTNPYEQYF.